The 20 T cell receptor beta chains given below trace back to one sample, sequenced in a study of glioma-infiltrating T cells after dendritic cell vaccination. Assay used: immunoSEQ multiplex PCR; TCRdb lists only in-frame clones, some missing. The repertoire holds about 64,000 clones, with approximately 89% as singletons. As for time point: after dendritic cell vaccination, including at tumor progression/relapse. The input for sequencing was blood, taken after dendritic cell vaccination. The receptor set was obtained from a human donor with glioblastoma.

The rearrangement uses TRBV7-2 and TRBJ2-3; 9 nucleotides line up with TRBD1. J gave up 5 bases and V 3 bases, and 6 bases lay outside the gene matches. The CDR3 extends over 15 amino acids. Germline V lookup: CDR1 SGHTA, CDR2 FQGNSA. The CDR3 bases are TGTGCCAGCAGCTTTGGGACAGGGTTGGGAGATACGCAGTATTTT. Amino acids: CASSFGTGLGDTQYF.

V and J are TRBV5-1 and TRBJ2-6, with D tentatively TRBD2 (6 bases). CDR3 length equals 17 residues. CDR1 is SGHRS, CDR2 YFSETQ, per germline. The germline V and J ends were trimmed by 6 bases and 0 bases, with 16 bases remaining between them. CDR3 DNA: TGCGCCAGCAATTCGGGGGTGTTCTTCTCTGGGGCCAACGTCCTGACTTTC. Amino acid sequence: CASNSGVFFSGANVLTF.

The V gene is TRBV5-1, the J gene TRBJ2-1, with D possibly matching TRBD1 (6 bases). The CDR3 runs 17 residues. Germline CDR1 and CDR2: SGHRS and YFSETQ. Trimming stripped 3 bases from V and 8 bases from J, with 24 bases between. The CDR3 protein is CASSSRQVQVGPHEQFF. The CDR3 region has the DNA TGCGCCAGCAGCTCTCGACAGGTCCAAGTGGGACCTCATGAGCAGTTCTTC.

The V call is TRBV9, the J call TRBJ2-5; TRBD2 matches at 9 bases. V lost 4 bases, J lost 4 bases, and 11 bases stayed unmatched. Germline assignment: CDR1 SGDLS and CDR2 YYNGEE. The CDR3 covers 16 residues. The DNA for the CDR3 is TGTGCCAGCAGCCCCGGCGGGGGGGCTGTTGGAGAGACCCAGTACTTC. Translating gives CASSPGGGAVGETQYF.

This chain links TRBV5-4 with TRBJ2-1; D is possibly TRBD1 (5 bases). With 0 bases removed from V and 2 bases from J, the gap between germline ends came to 12 bases. The CDR3 spans 16 residues. Germline lookup yields CDR1 SGHNT and CDR2 YYREEE (reference sequence). The CDR3 DNA reads TGTGCCAGCAGCTTGGGGCCCAGGACAACCTACAATGAGCAGTTCTTC. Its translation: CASSLGPRTTYNEQFF.

The chain uses TRBV2 and TRBJ2-1, with 13 nucleotides matching TRBD2. V gave up 8 bases and J gave up 1 base; unmatched junction bases: 14. This CDR3 has 19 residues. Germline V gene lookup returns CDR1 SNHLY and CDR2 FYNNEI. The DNA for the CDR3 is TGTGCCAGCGGACCCGGGACTAGCGGGAACGAAATGTCCTACAATGAGCAGTTCTTC. It specifies CASGPGTSGNEMSYNEQFF.

The J gene is TRBJ1-5, the V gene TRBV7-2; perhaps TRBD1 as D (5 bases). This CDR3 is 18 amino acids long. V lost 5 bases, J lost 2 bases, and 22 bases lay in between. Germline CDR1 and CDR2: SGHTA and FQGNSA. This chain's CDR3 is CASSPVNPPGMGNQPQHF. CDR3 bases: TGTGCCAGCAGCCCCGTCAACCCGCCAGGGATGGGCAATCAGCCCCAGCATTTT.

This clone occurred once. The V gene is TRBV19, the J gene TRBJ1-2; no clear D gene. The CDR3 runs to 12 residues. Trimming took off 5 bases at V and 8 bases at J, with 12 bases between the two ends. Germline CDR1 reads LNHDA; CDR2 reads SQIVND (reference sequence). The CDR3 DNA reads TGTGCCAGTAGTCAGCTAGGCGGGGGCTACACCTTC. This translates into CASSQLGGGYTF.

V is TRBV12-5 and J is TRBJ2-7; TRBD1 matches at 7 bases. Germline V lookup: CDR1 LGHNT, CDR2 FRNRAP. V lost 1 base, J lost 1 base, and 22 bases stayed unmatched. The CDR3 loop spans 21 amino acids. In DNA form, the CDR3 reads TGTGCTAGTGGTTTGGCGCCCAGTCTAATCCCGGGACAGAGGGGATCCTACGAGCAGTACTTC. Amino acid sequence: CASGLAPSLIPGQRGSYEQYF.

The V call is TRBV10-1, the J call TRBJ2-1; 13 positions match TRBD2. CDR1 is WNHNN and CDR2 is SYGVQD in the germline V gene (reference sequence). The CDR3 length is 15 residues. With V trimmed by 4 bases and J by 6 bases, 3 bases remained unmatched. Written as DNA, the CDR3 is TGCGCCAGCAGTGCGACTAGCGGGAGGCGCAATGAGCAGTTCTTC. Its translation is CASSATSGRRNEQFF.

This chain links TRBV5-5 with TRBJ2-1; 15 positions agree with TRBD2. CDR3 length: 18 amino acids. V shed 4 bases and J 0 bases; nucleotides not matched to a gene: 5. Per the germline V gene, CDR1 is SGHKS and CDR2 is YYEKEE (reference sequence). The CDR3 loop is CASSPGTSGRSSYNEQFF. In nucleotides, the CDR3 is TGTGCCAGCAGCCCAGGGACTAGCGGGAGGAGCTCCTACAATGAGCAGTTCTTC.

The rearrangement links TRBV5-1 to TRBJ1-6, with 8 bases matching TRBD1. Per the germline V gene, CDR1 is SGHRS and CDR2 is YFSETQ. CDR3 length: 16 amino acids. Losses at the gene ends were 4 bases for V and 5 bases for J; bases not matched to a gene: 8. CDR3 sequence: CASSRRGQGNNSPLHF. In DNA, the CDR3 is TGCGCCAGCAGCCGGCGCGGACAGGGAAATAATTCACCCCTCCACTTT.

This rearrangement joins TRBV5-1 to TRBJ2-7, with a possible D match to TRBD2 (5 bases). Trimming took off 2 bases at V and 0 bases at J, with 9 bases between the two ends. The CDR3 runs 14 residues. Germline CDR1 SGHRS, CDR2 YFSETQ. CDR3 sequence (DNA): TGCGCCAGCAGCTTAAGAGGGTTCTCCTACGAGCAGTACTTC. The encoded protein is CASSLRGFSYEQYF.

The chain uses TRBV6-1 and TRBJ1-5, with D unresolved. The CDR3 has 15 amino acids. V was pared by 8 bases and J by 2 bases, with 16 bases between. Germline V CDR1 and CDR2: MNHNS, SASEGT. The CDR3 region has the DNA TGTGCCAGCGCCCCCCCGGGGTCCGGCAATCAGCCCCAGCATTTT. Translated: CASAPPGSGNQPQHF.

This chain connects TRBV5-1 to TRBJ1-2, with D maybe TRBD1 (5 bases). From germline, CDR1 is SGHRS and CDR2 YFSETQ. V lost 1 base and J 6 bases, leaving 10 bases between the germline ends. CDR3 length equals 13 residues. CDR3 residues: CASSLQGSHGYTF. The CDR3 DNA is TGCGCCAGCAGCTTGCAGGGAAGCCATGGCTACACCTTC. The full variable domain, with the rest looked up from reference TRBV5-1 and TRBJ1-2, is KAGVTQTPRYLIKTRGQQVTLSCSPISGHRSVSWYQQTPGQGLQFLFEYFSETQRNKGNFPGRFSGRQFSNSRSEMNVSTLELGDSALYLCASSLQGSHGYTFGSGTRLTVV.

The sample holds a few counts of this clone. The chain employs TRBV12-5 and TRBJ2-7; 7 bases map to TRBD1. CDR1 is LGHNT, CDR2 FRNRAP, per germline. CDR3 size: 15 residues. CDR3 region: CADNGQVRPSYEQYF. In DNA form, the CDR3 reads TGTGCCGACAACGGACAGGTTCGGCCTTCCTACGAGCAGTACTTC.

This chain links TRBV19 with TRBJ2-5, with 14 bases that match TRBD2. The CDR3 sequence is 15 residues long. V lost 8 bases to trimming and J lost 5 bases; unmatched junction nucleotides: 7. Germline loops: CDR1 LNHDA, CDR2 SQIVND (reference sequence). CDR3 loop: CASSTSGRAGETQYF. The DNA of the CDR3 is TGTGCCAGTTCGACTAGCGGGAGGGCCGGGGAGACCCAGTACTTC.

The rearrangement uses TRBV19 and TRBJ1-1; D is undetermined. The germline V gene has CDR1 LNHDA and CDR2 SQIVND (reference sequence). V was shortened by 3 bases and J by 3 bases, with 11 bases between the two germline ends. The CDR3 has 14 amino acids. CDR3 nucleotides: TGTGCCAGTAGTATTTTTAGCGGGGACACTGAAGCTTTCTTT. It codes for CASSIFSGDTEAFF.

The chain has TRBV4-3 and TRBJ2-1; 8 bases are shared with TRBD2. This CDR3 is built from 15 residues. Germline CDR1 reads LGHNA; CDR2 reads YSLEER. Losses at the gene ends were 2 bases for V and 6 bases for J; bases not matched to a gene: 6. In nucleotides, the CDR3 is TGCGCCAGCAGCCAATTACTAGCGGACATCAATGAGCAGTTCTTC. Translated, it gives CASSQLLADINEQFF.

The chain joins TRBV5-4 to TRBJ1-1; weak D call: TRBD1 (5 bases). CDR3 length: 13 amino acids. Germline assignment: CDR1 SGHNT and CDR2 YYREEE (reference sequence). V lost 4 bases to trimming and J lost 3 bases, with 10 bases between them. The CDR3 here is CASSPDSHTEAFF. The CDR3 coding sequence is TGTGCCAGCAGCCCCGACAGCCACACTGAAGCTTTCTTT. The entire variable domain, with the rest obtained from reference TRBV5-4 and TRBJ1-1, is as follows: ETGVTQSPTHLIKTRGQQVTLRCSSQSGHNTVSWYQQALGQGPQFIFQYYREEENGRGNFPPRFSGLQFPNYSSELNVNALELDDSALYLCASSPDSHTEAFFGQGTRLTVV.